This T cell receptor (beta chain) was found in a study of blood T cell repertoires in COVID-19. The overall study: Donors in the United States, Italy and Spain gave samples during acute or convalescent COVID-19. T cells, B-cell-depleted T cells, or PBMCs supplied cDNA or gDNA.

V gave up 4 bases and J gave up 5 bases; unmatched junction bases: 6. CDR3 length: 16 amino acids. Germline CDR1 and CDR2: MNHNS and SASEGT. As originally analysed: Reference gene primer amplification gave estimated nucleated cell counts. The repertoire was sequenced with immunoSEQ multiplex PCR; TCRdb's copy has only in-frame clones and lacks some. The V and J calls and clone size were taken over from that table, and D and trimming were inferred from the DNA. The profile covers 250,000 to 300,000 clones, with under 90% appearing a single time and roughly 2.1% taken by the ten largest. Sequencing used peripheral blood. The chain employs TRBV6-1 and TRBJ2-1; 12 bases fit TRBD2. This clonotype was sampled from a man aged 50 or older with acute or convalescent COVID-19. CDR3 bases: TGTGCCAGCAGTGCGACTAGCGGGGGCGTCAACAATGAGCAGTTCTTC. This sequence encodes CASSATSGGVNNEQFF.